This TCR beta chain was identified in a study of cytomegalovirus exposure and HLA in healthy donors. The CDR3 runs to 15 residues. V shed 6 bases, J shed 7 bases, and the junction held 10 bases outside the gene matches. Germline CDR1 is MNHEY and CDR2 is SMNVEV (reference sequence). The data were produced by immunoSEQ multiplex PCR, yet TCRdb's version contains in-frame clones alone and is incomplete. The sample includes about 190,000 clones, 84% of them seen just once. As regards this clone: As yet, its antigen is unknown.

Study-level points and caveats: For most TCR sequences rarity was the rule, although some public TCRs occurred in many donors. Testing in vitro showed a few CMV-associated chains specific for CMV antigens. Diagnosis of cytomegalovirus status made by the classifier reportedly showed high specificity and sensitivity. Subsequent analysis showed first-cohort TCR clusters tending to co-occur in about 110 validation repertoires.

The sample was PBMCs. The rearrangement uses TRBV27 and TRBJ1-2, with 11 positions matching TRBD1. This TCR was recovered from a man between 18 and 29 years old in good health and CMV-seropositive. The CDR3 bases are TGTGCCAGCAGCTTTAGTGCCGGGACAGGGGGTGGCTACACCTTC. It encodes CASSFSAGTGGGYTF.